The entry below describes one T cell receptor beta chain. This clone came up once. Its cognate antigen has yet to be identified. Sequence at one end of the junction differs from germline and may be a read error. The cohort comprised fewer than 750 healthy bone marrow donors. All cohort members were sampled while nominally healthy, although unrecorded immune exposures were likely present. The donor tested CMV seropositive, placing the donor among the 289 seropositive members of the cohort. A peripheral blood sample was collected from each donor, and TCR beta sequencing was performed on peripheral blood mononuclear cells. The Qiagen DNeasy Blood Extraction Kit was used to extract genomic DNA from the blood cell samples. The sample originates from a study of cytomegalovirus exposure and HLA in healthy donors (dated by TCRdb to the late 2010s). The study in broad terms: An earlier analysis of roughly 570 of the donors reported about 300 Gb of sequence data and 100 million to 120 million unique TCR beta sequences obtained from about 200 million T cells. Several DR-DQ haplotypes were treated as single units for association and clustering because of strong linkage in the cohort. A later analysis re-examined previously published TCR beta repertoires from roughly 650 donors and added high-resolution HLA genotyping to investigate patterns of TCR occurrence. An earlier analysis of fewer than 750 of the donors used high-throughput TCR beta sequencing to judge whether each TCR beta V gene segment behaved as functional or pseudogenic. A later genetic analysis took genome-wide SNP genotypes for about 55% of the 666 donors and used that subset as a discovery cohort. A separate validation cohort of about 110 different subjects was used in addition to the approximately 640-subject first cohort. The study was designed to test whether signatures of past pathogen exposure could be identified by cataloging public T cell receptors. Rather than using new phenotypic data, the later analysis identified candidate immune exposures from TCR beta sequences and from how often those sequences occurred across donors. Class I and class II HLA loci were covered by the typing at four-digit resolution. Alongside the repertoire data, information on donor age, sex, ethnicity and CMV serostatus was compiled. Among the roughly 400 genotyped donors, more than 70% belonged to the genetic ancestry cluster associated with self-reported Caucasian donors. To predict cytomegalovirus infection status, the study combined high-throughput TCR immunosequencing, statistical association of individual TCRs with disease status, and machine learning. Every repertoire in the discovery cohort had been generated on one and the same sequencing platform. An early release covering some 640 HLA-typed donors comprised roughly 300 gigabases of sequencing data and some 79 million unique TCR sequences. Using immunosequencing, the study profiled T cell repertoires from 666 subjects and related those repertoires to cytomegalovirus serostatus. Among about 390 genotyped donors of the cohort, an average of around 240,000 unique TCR beta nucleotide sequences were sequenced per donor, roughly a sixth of them non-productive. The number of donors typed differed by locus, with about 629-640 for A, B, C, DRB1 and DQB1, around 500 for DQA1, 600 to 610 for DPA1, and 450 to 480 for DPB1. Broad study findings and their caveats: In an earlier analysis of roughly 500 of the donors, most TCR beta V segments appeared in productive rearrangements about 87% or about 30% of the time, broadly matching IMGT annotations. A further reported finding was that TCR beta sequences accurately predicted the HLA-A and HLA-B alleles for most subjects in the first cohort. The study listed 164 TCR beta chains as associated with cytomegalovirus. A later analysis reported that several top co-occurrence clusters appeared linked to parvovirus B19, influenza, CMV and Epstein-Barr virus. It was suggested by the authors that the approach could potentially be generalized to other disease states and immunological phenotypes. Because counts were too low, some 17 rarely observed V segments, including chromosome 9 orphons, were left out of the earlier analysis of about 500 of the donors. A few of the identified cytomegalovirus-associated TCR beta chains were confirmed in vitro to be specific for cytomegalovirus antigens. Some IMGT-functional V segments, including TRBV6-2 and TRBV6-3, could not be distinguished by the 87-base-pair reads and were therefore excluded. In both the original and validation cohorts, the classifier was reported to diagnose cytomegalovirus status with high specificity and sensitivity. An association between a missense DCLRE1C variant and V-gene and J-gene trimming of TCR beta chains was found in a later genetic analysis and replicated in an independent cohort. HLA typing was unavailable for some donors at each locus, so association tests used only the typed subset. A cluster of highly shared sequence variants was judged likely to be a technical artifact of the sequencing pipeline. At a false discovery rate of 0.05, a later analysis linked about 17,000 TCR beta sequences to specific HLA alleles. For the cohort, immune exposure information was limited to CMV serostatus. According to a later genetic analysis, donors in an Asian-associated ancestry cluster had fewer N-insertions in productive TCRs than the roughly 700-donor mean. When HLA alleles, especially DR and DQ, strongly co-occurred, attributing TCR associations to individual alleles was difficult. In a later analysis, TCR association rates were found to vary across HLA loci, with the most associated TCRs seen for DRB1 alleles and the fewest for HLA-C alleles. Compared with equally common non-associated chains, HLA-associated TCR beta chains in a later analysis were more clonally expanded and had lower generation probabilities. Linkage disequilibrium might explain the correlated functional status among segregating V segments, but an unknown experimental factor could not be ruled out. This cohort had only TCR beta chains sequenced, and the lack of alpha or paired-chain data limited which features could be detected. In a later analysis, most CMV-associated TCR beta chains were found to appear HLA-restricted, with HLA associations seemingly driven largely by CMV exposure. The presence/absence analyses assumed that sequencing depth was roughly uniform across donors, and that assumption may not be true. Most TCR sequences were observed very rarely across donors, whereas some public TCRs were present in many individuals.

Library generation was performed with the immunoSEQ multiplex PCR assay. The multiplex PCR relied on a mix of 60 forward primers for TCR Vbeta segments and 13 reverse primers for TCR Jbeta segments. The CDR3 region of rearranged TCR beta genes was amplified from genomic DNA by a multiplex PCR assay. The Illumina HiSeq System was used to sequence the amplified TCR beta libraries as 87-base-pair reads. The source study handled its data this way. In a later analysis, tens of millions of unique TCR beta chains were counted across the roughly 700 repertoires, and roughly 11 million of these chains were shared by at least two donors. To remove PCR and sequencing errors, raw reads were error-corrected and collapsed into unique sequences using a nearest-neighbor algorithm that merged closely related sequences. CDR3 sequences were aligned to IMGT reference sequences to assign V, D and J gene segments. For a sequence to be retained, at least a six-nucleotide match to both a V gene segment and a J gene segment was required. A rearrangement was called productive if the CDR3 had no stop codons and remained in frame with V and J, and every other rearrangement was called non-productive. Following IMGT convention, CDR3 was defined as the stretch from the second conserved V-encoded cysteine up to the conserved J-encoded phenylalanine. The earlier analysis of a few hundred of the donors excluded any sequence lacking an unambiguous match to a single V gene segment. In an earlier analysis of 587 of the donors, V segments were called functional above 56.7% productive rearrangements and were called segregating when the between-donor standard deviation exceeded 5%. To diagnose cytomegalovirus status from the catalog of TCR beta chain sequences, a statistical classification framework was built. In a later analysis, V and J genes were assigned by comparing TCR nucleotide sequences against IMGT/GENE-DB human TR gene sequences. A later analysis assigned CDR3 sequences and most-parsimonious VDJ recombination scenarios with the TCRdist pipeline. In a later analysis, each TCR beta chain was defined by its CDR3 amino acid sequence together with its V-gene family, and reads lacking a unique V-gene family were excluded. As a way to deal with suspected cross-contamination and a sequencing artifact, a later analysis dropped over 550 nucleotide sequences that were highly shared and had low generation probability. In a later analysis, a clonal expansion index was calculated for each public chain from normalized within-repertoire ranks of inferred template counts. In a later analysis, generation probabilities were computed using a VDJ recombination model fitted to out-of-frame rearrangements, and the results were checked against IGoR. In a later analysis, TCR-TCR, TCR-HLA and TCR-CMV co-occurrence was scored with hypergeometric tests, and a repertoire-size bias correction was applied to TCR pairs. To estimate false discovery rates, a later analysis permuted the HLA or CMV assignments 20 times. A later analysis grouped co-occurring TCRs with DBSCAN, adding TCRdist sequence similarity when clustering within HLA-allele-positive subsets. For co-occurrence clustering, repertoires with fewer than 30,000 or more than 120,000 public chains were excluded, along with a handful of repertoires with anomalous nucleotide sharing. As stored in TCRdb, this immuneACCESS dataset retains in-frame rearrangements with V and J assigned. A fraction of the clones does not appear; measured against another copy, unresolved V genes explain less than half of the discrepancy, and the remainder lacks a known reason. The V and J calls and clone size come from that table; D and trimming were worked out from the DNA. For this sample there are over 150,000 clones; 70% to 85% appear just once. More than 3.5% of the sample rests with the top ten.

The CDR3 contains 19 residues, cysteine and phenylalanine counted. The DNA shown is the 57-base CDR3, in frame from base 1. Taken from the germline V gene (reference sequence), the CDR1 and CDR2 loops are GTSNPN and SVGIG. The V and J segments used are TRBV30 and TRBJ2-6; 6 matching bases give a weak D call of TRBD2. The receptor comes from a woman between 55 and 75 years old in good health and CMV-seropositive. Sequences were obtained from PBMCs. The CDR3 is CAWSIKVGGWITGANGLTF. The DNA sequence is TGTGCCTGGAGTATCAAAGTGGGGGGTTGGATAACCGGGGCCAACGGCCTGACTTTC.